This record covers a single T cell receptor (beta chain). A single record per CDR3 protein comes from TCRdb applying MiXCR to the RT-PCR reads. The sample contains some 850,000 distinct CDR3 sequences, roughly 18% of which appear only once. Germline CDR1 reads SGHRS; CDR2 reads YFSETQ. V gave up 4 bases and J gave up 0 bases, with 9 bases separating them. The CDR3 covers 14 residues. The data originate from a study of response to subunit inactivated influenza vaccine. The starting material was PBMCs from blood, obtained around 5 days after vaccination. The clonotype was recovered from a man aged 50-59 years who received an inactivated influenza vaccine. The V call is TRBV5-1, the J call TRBJ2-3, with D unresolved. CDR3 protein: CASSPTASTDTQYF. In DNA, the CDR3 is TGCGCCAGCAGCCCAACAGCGAGCACAGATACGCAGTATTTT. The variable domain in full, completed from reference TRBV5-1 and TRBJ2-3, reads KAGVTQTPRYLIKTRGQQVTLSCSPISGHRSVSWYQQTPGQGLQFLFEYFSETQRNKGNFPGRFSGRQFSNSRSEMNVSTLELGDSALYLCASSPTASTDTQYFGPGTRLTVL.